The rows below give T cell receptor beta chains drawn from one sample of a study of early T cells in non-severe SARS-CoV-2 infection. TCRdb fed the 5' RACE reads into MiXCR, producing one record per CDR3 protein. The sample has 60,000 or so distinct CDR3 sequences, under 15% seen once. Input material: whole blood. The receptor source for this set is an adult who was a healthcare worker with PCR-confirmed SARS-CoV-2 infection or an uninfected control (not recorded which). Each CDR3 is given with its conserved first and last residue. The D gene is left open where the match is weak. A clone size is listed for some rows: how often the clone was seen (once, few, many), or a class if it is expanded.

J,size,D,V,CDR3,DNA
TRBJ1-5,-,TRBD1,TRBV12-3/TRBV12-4,CASSRRTGGTGNQPQHF,TGTGCCAGCAGTCGTCGGACAGGGGGGACGGGCAATCAGCCCCAGCATTTT
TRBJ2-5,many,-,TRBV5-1,CASSVEGFQETQYF,TGCGCCAGCAGCGTGGAAGGCTTCCAAGAGACCCAGTACTTC
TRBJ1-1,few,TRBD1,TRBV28,CASSYRGKTEAFF,TGTGCCAGCAGTTACAGGGGAAAGACTGAAGCTTTCTTT
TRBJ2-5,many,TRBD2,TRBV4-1,CASSHEASGSVETQYF,TGCGCCAGCAGCCATGAGGCTAGCGGGAGTGTAGAGACCCAGTACTTC
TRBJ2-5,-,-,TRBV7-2,CASSLEGGRETQYF,TGTGCCAGCAGCTTAGAAGGCGGCAGAGAGACCCAGTACTTC
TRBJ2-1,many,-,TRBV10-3,CAISWATAYNEQFF,TGTGCCATCTCTTGGGCCACAGCTTACAATGAGCAGTTCTTC
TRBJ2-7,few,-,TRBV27,CASSSEDFPYEQYF,TGTGCCAGCAGTTCTGAGGATTTCCCCTACGAGCAGTACTTC
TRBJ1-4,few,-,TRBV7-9,CASSRTTPTPTNEKLFF,TGTGCCAGCAGCAGAACGACGCCGACCCCAACTAATGAAAAACTGTTTTTT
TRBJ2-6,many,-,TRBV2,CASSASAPGANVLTF,TGTGCCAGCAGTGCCAGTGCGCCTGGGGCCAACGTCCTGACTTTC
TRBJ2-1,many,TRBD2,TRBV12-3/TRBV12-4,CASSATGLTGHEQFF,TGTGCCAGCAGTGCGACGGGACTAACAGGACATGAGCAGTTCTTC
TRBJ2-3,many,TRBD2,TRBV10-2,CASGGLARGADTQYF,TGCGCCAGCGGGGGACTAGCGAGGGGGGCAGATACGCAGTATTTT
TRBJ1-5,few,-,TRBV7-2,CASSLEGSQPQHF,TGTGCCAGCAGCTTAGAAGGTTCTCAGCCCCAGCATTTT
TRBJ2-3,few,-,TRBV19,CASSRDREGTQYF,TGTGCCAGTAGTAGGGACCGCGAGGGTACGCAGTATTTT
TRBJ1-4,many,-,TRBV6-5,CASSRSWAGTEKLFF,TGTGCCAGCAGTCGCTCGTGGGCAGGGACTGAAAAACTGTTTTTT
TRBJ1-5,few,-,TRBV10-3,CAISEIDSSNQPQHF,TGTGCCATCAGTGAGATTGACAGTAGCAATCAGCCCCAGCATTTT
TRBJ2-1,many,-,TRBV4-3,CASSQGRAQDNEQFF,TGCGCCAGCAGCCAAGGTCGGGCCCAAGACAATGAGCAGTTCTTC
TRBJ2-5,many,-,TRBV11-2,CASSLDPRYQETQYF,TGTGCCAGCAGCTTAGATCCTCGGTACCAAGAGACCCAGTACTTC
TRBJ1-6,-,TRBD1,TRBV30,CAWSGQGNSPLHF,TGTGCCTGGAGTGGACAGGGAAACTCACCCCTCCACTTT
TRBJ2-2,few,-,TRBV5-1,CASSLVLGAGELFF,TGCGCCAGCAGCTTGGTTTTGGGCGCCGGGGAGCTGTTTTTT
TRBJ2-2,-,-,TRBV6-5,CASSAPNTGELFF,TGTGCCAGCAGTGCCCCGAACACCGGGGAGCTGTTTTTT
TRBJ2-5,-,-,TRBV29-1,CSAARTVETQYF,TGCAGCGCCGCACGGACGGTAGAGACCCAGTACTTC
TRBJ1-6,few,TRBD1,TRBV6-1,CASSEGDSYIRPLHF,TGTGCCAGCAGTGAAGGGGACAGCTACATACGACCCCTCCACTTT
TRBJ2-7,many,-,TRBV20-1,CSERRGDEQYF,TGCAGTGAGAGGAGAGGGGACGAGCAGTACTTC
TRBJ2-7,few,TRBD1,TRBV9,CASSVGDRVWGYYEQYF,TGTGCCAGCAGCGTAGGGGACAGGGTATGGGGATACTACGAGCAGTACTTC
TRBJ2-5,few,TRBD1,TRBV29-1,CSVVGQGAEETQYF,TGCAGCGTTGTCGGGCAGGGGGCAGAAGAGACCCAGTACTTC
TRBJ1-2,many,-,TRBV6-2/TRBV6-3,CASSRGTDVFGYTF,TGTGCCAGCAGCCGAGGCACGGACGTGTTTGGCTACACCTTC
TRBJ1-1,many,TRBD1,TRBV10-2,CASRVDRVNTEAFF,TGCGCCAGCAGAGTGGACAGGGTGAACACTGAAGCTTTCTTT
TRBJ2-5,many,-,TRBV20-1,CSAREFRETQYF,TGCAGTGCTAGAGAATTCCGAGAGACCCAGTACTTC
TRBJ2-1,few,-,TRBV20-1,CSASPLLLRAEQFF,TGCAGTGCTAGCCCACTTCTACTCCGGGCTGAGCAGTTCTTC
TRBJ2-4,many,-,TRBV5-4,CASSQDRAKNIQYF,TGTGCCAGCAGCCAGGACCGAGCCAAAAACATTCAGTACTTC
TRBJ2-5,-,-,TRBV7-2,CASSVGIQETQYF,TGTGCCAGCAGCGTCGGGATTCAAGAGACCCAGTACTTC
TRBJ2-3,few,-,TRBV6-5,CASSLRGSVGDTQYF,TGTGCCAGCAGTTTACGGGGGTCGGTGGGAGATACGCAGTATTTT
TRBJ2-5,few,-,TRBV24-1,CATSSSGEGPGTQYF,TGTGCCACCAGTTCCTCGGGGGAAGGACCGGGGACCCAGTACTTC